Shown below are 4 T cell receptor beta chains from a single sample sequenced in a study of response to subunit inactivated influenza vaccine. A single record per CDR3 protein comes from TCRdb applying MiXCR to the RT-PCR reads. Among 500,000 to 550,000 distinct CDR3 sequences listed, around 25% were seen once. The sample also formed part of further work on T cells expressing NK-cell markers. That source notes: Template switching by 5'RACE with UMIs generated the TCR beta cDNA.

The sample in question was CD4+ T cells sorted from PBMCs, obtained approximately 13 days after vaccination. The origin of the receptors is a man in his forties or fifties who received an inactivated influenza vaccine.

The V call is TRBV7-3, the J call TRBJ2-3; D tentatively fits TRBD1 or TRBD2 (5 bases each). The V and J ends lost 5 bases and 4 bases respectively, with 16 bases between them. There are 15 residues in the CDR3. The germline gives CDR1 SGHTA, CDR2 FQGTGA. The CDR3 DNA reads TGTGCCAGCAGCACGCAGGGAGACTGGGCAGATACGCAGTATTTT. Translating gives CASSTQGDWADTQYF.

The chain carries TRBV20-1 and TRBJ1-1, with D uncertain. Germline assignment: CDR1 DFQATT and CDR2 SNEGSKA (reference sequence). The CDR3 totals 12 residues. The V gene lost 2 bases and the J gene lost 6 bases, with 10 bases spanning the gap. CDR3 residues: CSARSRRAEAFF. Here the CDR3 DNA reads TGCAGTGCTAGATCCAGGAGGGCTGAAGCTTTCTTT.

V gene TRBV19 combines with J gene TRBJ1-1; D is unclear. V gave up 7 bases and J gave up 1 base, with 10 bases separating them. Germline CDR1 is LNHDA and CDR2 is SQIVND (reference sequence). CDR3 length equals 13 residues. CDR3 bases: TGTGCCAGTATGTTCAGACAGAACACTGAAGCTTTCTTT. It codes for CASMFRQNTEAFF.

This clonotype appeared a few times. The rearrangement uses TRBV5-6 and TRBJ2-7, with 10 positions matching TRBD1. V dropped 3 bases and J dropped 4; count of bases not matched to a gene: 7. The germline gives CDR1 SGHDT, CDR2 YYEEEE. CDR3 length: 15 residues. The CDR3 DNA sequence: TGTGCCAGCAGCTCCCGGGACAGGGGTTTTTACGAGCAGTACTTC. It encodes CASSSRDRGFYEQYF.